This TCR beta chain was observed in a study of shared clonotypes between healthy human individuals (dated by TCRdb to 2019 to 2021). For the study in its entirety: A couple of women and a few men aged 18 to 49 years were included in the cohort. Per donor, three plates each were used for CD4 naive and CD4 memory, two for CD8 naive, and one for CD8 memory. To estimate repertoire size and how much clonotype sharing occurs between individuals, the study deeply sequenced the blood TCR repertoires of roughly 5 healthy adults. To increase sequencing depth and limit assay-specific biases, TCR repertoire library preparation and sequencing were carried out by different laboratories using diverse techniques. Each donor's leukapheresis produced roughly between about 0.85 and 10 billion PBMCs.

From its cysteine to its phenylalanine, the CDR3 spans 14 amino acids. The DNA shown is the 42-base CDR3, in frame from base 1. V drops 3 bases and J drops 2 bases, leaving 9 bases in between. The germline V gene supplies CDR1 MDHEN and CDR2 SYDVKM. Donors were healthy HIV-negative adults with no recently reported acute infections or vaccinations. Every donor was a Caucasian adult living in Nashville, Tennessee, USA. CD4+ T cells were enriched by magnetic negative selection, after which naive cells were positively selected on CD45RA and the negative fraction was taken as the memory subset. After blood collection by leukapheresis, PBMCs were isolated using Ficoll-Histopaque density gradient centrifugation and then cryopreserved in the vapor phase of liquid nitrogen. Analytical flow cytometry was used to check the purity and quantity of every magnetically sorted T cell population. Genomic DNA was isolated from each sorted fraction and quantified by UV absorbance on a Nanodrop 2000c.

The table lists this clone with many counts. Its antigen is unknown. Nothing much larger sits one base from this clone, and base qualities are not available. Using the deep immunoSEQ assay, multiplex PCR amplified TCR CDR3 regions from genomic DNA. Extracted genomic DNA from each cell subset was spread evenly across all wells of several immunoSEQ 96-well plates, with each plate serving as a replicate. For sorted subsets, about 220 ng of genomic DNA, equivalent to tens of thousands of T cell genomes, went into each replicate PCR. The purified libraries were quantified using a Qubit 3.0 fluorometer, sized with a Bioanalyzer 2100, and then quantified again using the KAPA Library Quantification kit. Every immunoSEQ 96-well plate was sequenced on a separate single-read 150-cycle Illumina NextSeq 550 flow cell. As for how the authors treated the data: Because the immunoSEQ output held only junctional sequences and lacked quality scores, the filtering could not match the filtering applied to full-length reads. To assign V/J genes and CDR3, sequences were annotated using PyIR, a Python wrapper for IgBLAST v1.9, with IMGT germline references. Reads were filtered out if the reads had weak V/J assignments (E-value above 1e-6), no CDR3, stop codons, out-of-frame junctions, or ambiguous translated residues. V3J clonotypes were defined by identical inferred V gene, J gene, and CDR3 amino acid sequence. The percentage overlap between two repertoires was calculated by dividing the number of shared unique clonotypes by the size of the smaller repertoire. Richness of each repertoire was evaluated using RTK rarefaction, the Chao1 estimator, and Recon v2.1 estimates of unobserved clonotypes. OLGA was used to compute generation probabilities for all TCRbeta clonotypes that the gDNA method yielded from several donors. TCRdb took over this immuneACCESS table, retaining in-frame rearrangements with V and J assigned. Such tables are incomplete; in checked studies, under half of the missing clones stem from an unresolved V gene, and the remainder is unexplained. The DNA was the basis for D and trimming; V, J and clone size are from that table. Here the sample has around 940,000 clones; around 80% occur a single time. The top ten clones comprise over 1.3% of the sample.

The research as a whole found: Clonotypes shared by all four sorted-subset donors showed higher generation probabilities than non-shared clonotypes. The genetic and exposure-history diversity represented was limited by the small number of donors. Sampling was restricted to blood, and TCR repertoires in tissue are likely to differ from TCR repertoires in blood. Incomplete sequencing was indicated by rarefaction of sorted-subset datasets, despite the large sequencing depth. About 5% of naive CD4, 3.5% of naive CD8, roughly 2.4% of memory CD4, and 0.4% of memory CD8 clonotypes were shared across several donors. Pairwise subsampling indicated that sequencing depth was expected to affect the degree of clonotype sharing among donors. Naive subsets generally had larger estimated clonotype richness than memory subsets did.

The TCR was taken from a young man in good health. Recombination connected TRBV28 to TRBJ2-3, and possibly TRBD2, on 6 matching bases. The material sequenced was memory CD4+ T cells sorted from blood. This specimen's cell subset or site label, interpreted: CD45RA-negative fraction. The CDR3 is CASSFGGNTDTQYF. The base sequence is TGTGCCAGCAGTTTTGGAGGGAACACAGATACGCAGTATTTT.